The next 21 T cell receptor beta chains were all read from a single sample in a study of shared clonotypes between healthy human individuals. Sequencing used immunoSEQ multiplex PCR; TCRdb keeps in-frame clones, though not all of them. The sample consists of some 2,500,000 clones, 85% to 95% of them appearing once. Input material: naive CD4+ T cells from PBMCs. The sample's subset: CD45RA+ positively selected. These receptors originate from a man aged 18 to 30 in good health. Some clones in this sample may be carry-over from other donors' samples.

This clone was counted a few times. The chain combines TRBV6-5 with TRBJ2-2; 7 nucleotides line up with TRBD1. The CDR3 contains 16 residues. V lost 2 bases and J lost 0; bases outside the gene matches: 3. Germline CDR1 and CDR2: MNHEY and SVGAGI. In nucleotides, the CDR3 is TGTGCCAGCAGTTACAAGGGACAGCCGAACACCGGGGAGCTGTTTTTT. It encodes CASSYKGQPNTGELFF.

CDR3 in DNA: TGTGCCTGGAGGCGGGACACGGCCCACGAGCAGTACTTC. It codes for CAWRRDTAHEQYF. This chain connects TRBV30 to TRBJ2-7; D could derive from TRBD1 or TRBD2 (6 bases each). The V end was cut by 3 bases, the J end by 5 bases, with 14 bases between. The CDR3 length is 13 residues. CDR1 is GTSNPN and CDR2 is SVGIG in the germline V gene (reference sequence).

The genes are TRBV2 and TRBJ2-7, with TRBD2 matching over 9 bases. Per the germline V gene, CDR1 is SNHLY and CDR2 is FYNNEI. The CDR3 is made up of 14 amino acids. The trim removed 8 bases at V and 2 bases at J, leaving 7 bases unmatched. The CDR3 bases are TGTGCCAGCGGAACTAGCGGGTTTACCTACGAGCAGTACTTC. Amino acids: CASGTSGFTYEQYF.

With regard to this clone: Different DNA sequences within this sample yield the same CDR3. The chain has TRBV5-4 and TRBJ1-1; D gene unclear. Germline-derived CDR1 and CDR2 are SGHNT and YYREEE (reference sequence). Trimming shortened V by 2 bases and J by 2 bases, and 7 bases separated the two germline ends. The CDR3 totals 13 residues. The DNA for the CDR3 is TGTGCCAGCAGCTTTAGGGTAAACACTGAAGCTTTCTTT. This encodes CASSFRVNTEAFF. Using reference TRBV5-4 and TRBJ1-1 for the parts outside the CDR3, the full variable domain is ETGVTQSPTHLIKTRGQQVTLRCSSQSGHNTVSWYQQALGQGPQFIFQYYREEENGRGNFPPRFSGLQFPNYSSELNVNALELDDSALYLCASSFRVNTEAFFGQGTRLTVV.

This chain uses TRBV15 with TRBJ2-7; 7 nucleotides agree with TRBD1. V shed 0 bases, J shed 6 bases, and the junction held 8 bases outside the gene matches. The CDR3 runs to 15 residues. Germline assignment: CDR1 LNHNV and CDR2 YYDKDF (reference sequence). The CDR3 loop reads CATSRDRKGAGEQYF. CDR3 sequence (DNA): TGTGCCACCAGCAGAGATCGGAAGGGGGCGGGCGAGCAGTACTTC.

J is TRBJ2-7 and V is TRBV18; D is perhaps TRBD1 or TRBD2 (5 bases each). CDR3 length equals 17 residues. V lost 2 bases, J lost 0 bases, and 17 bases lay in between. The germline CDR1 and CDR2 sequences are KGHSH and LQKENI. CDR3 DNA sequence: TGTGCCAGCTCACCATTTCTCGGGACGGGGAACTCCTACGAGCAGTACTTC. It codes for CASSPFLGTGNSYEQYF.

The genes are TRBV28 and TRBJ1-3; D is uncertain. The CDR3 is 13 residues long. CDR1 and CDR2 from the germline V gene are MDHEN and SYDVKM. The V gene lost 9 bases and the J gene lost 0 bases, with 9 bases spanning the gap. For the CDR3, the DNA is TGTGCCAGTTGCCGGGGCTCTGGAAACACCATATATTTT. It yields the protein CASCRGSGNTIYF. Variable domain in full (rest from reference TRBV28 and TRBJ1-3): DVKVTQSSRYLVKRTGEKVFLECVQDMDHENMFWYRQDPGLGLRLIYFSYDVKMKEKGDIPEGYSVSREKKERFSLILESASTNQTSMYLCASCRGSGNTIYFGEGSWLTVV.

The chain carries TRBV2 and TRBJ1-1; D not resolved. Germline loops: CDR1 SNHLY, CDR2 FYNNEI. The germline V and J ends were trimmed by 5 bases and 0 bases, with 7 bases remaining between them. The CDR3 has 13 residues. For the CDR3, the DNA is TGTGCCAGCAGTTCTCCGATGAACACTGAAGCTTTCTTT. Translated: CASSSPMNTEAFF.

This chain uses TRBV5-1 with TRBJ1-4, with TRBD1 identical over 8 bases. The CDR3 spans 16 residues. V gave up 4 bases and J gave up 7 bases; unmatched junction bases: 12. From germline, CDR1 is SGHRS and CDR2 YFSETQ. For the CDR3, the DNA is TGCGCCAGCAGCCCCCCAGGTCAGGGGGCTACTGAAAAACTGTTTTTT. Its protein is CASSPPGQGATEKLFF.

The genes are TRBV27 and TRBJ1-5; D unclear. Germline CDR1 reads MNHEY; CDR2 reads SMNVEV (reference sequence). Trimming stripped 3 bases from V and 0 bases from J, with 12 bases between. CDR3 length equals 16 residues. The CDR3 region has the DNA TGTGCCAGCAGTTTGAAGGCAGGCAATAGCAATCAGCCCCAGCATTTT. Encoded protein: CASSLKAGNSNQPQHF.

J is TRBJ2-2 and V is TRBV19, with D unresolved. Germline V gives CDR1 LNHDA, CDR2 SQIVND (reference sequence). Trimming stripped 2 bases from V and 7 bases from J, with 17 bases between. The CDR3 is 16 residues long. CDR3 loop: CASSILPRPQSGELFF. The DNA of the CDR3 is TGTGCCAGTAGTATACTCCCGCGGCCCCAAAGCGGGGAGCTGTTTTTT.

The chain is built from TRBV19 and TRBJ1-2, with D possibly TRBD1 on 6 matching bases. The CDR3 covers 14 residues. Trimming left V 4 bases short and J 2 bases short, with 11 bases between. From germline, CDR1 is LNHDA and CDR2 SQIVND (reference sequence). The CDR3 DNA follows: TGTGCCAGTAGTACCTGGACAGTGAACTATGGCTACACCTTC. Translated, it gives CASSTWTVNYGYTF.

The J gene is TRBJ1-4, the V gene TRBV30, with 8 bases identical to TRBD1. V was clipped by 5 bases and J by 2 bases; unmatched bases: 4. The CDR3 consists of 14 residues. Germline assignment: CDR1 GTSNPN and CDR2 SVGIG (reference sequence). The CDR3 here is CAWDQGATNEKLFF. CDR3 sequence (DNA): TGTGCCTGGGATCAGGGGGCCACTAATGAAAAACTGTTTTTT.

This chain joins TRBV7-8 and TRBJ2-6, with D possibly matching TRBD1 (5 bases). CDR3 size: 17 residues. Per the germline V gene, CDR1 is SGHVS and CDR2 is FQNEAQ. Trimming left V 2 bases short and J 2 bases short, with 13 bases between. This chain's CDR3 is CASSLKRGEAGANVLTF. As DNA, the CDR3 is TGTGCCAGCAGCTTAAAAAGGGGTGAGGCTGGGGCCAACGTCCTGACTTTC.

The V and J genes are TRBV29-1 and TRBJ2-7; TRBD1 aligns across 8 bases. The CDR3 sequence is 15 residues long. V was clipped by 4 bases and J by 0 bases; unmatched bases: 8. CDR1 is SQVTM and CDR2 is ANQGSEA in the germline V gene. The CDR3, as DNA: TGCAGCGTTGGGGACAGGTTCCGCAGCTCCTACGAGCAGTACTTC. It yields the protein CSVGDRFRSSYEQYF.

The chain joins TRBV9 to TRBJ2-3, with D possibly matching TRBD2 (5 bases). The V end lost 0 bases, the J end lost 0 bases, and 11 bases lay between the germline ends. The germline V gene encodes CDR1 SGDLS and CDR2 YYNGEE. This CDR3 is 16 amino acids long. The CDR3 spells CASSVGLARSTDTQYF. In DNA, the CDR3 is TGTGCCAGCAGCGTAGGTCTAGCCCGTAGCACAGATACGCAGTATTTT.

In its sample, this clone was seen once. The chain uses TRBV14 and TRBJ2-6; D is uncertain. CDR1 is SGHDN, CDR2 FVKESK, per germline. V was clipped by 6 bases and J by 0 bases, with 9 bases between them. The CDR3 loop spans 15 amino acids. In DNA, the CDR3 is TGTGCCAGCAGTCTGGAACCCTCTGGGGCCAACGTCCTGACTTTC. Encoded protein: CASSLEPSGANVLTF.

The CDR3 sequence is CASSSGGAGGRETQYF. The CDR3 DNA follows: TGTGCCAGCAGCTCTGGAGGGGCGGGAGGTCGGGAGACCCAGTACTTC. The chain joins TRBV7-2 to TRBJ2-5; 8 nucleotides align to TRBD2. Germline CDR1 is SGHTA and CDR2 is FQGNSA. The trim removed 4 bases at V and 5 bases at J, leaving 12 bases unmatched. This CDR3 has 16 amino acids.

The chain joins TRBV4-3 to TRBJ2-7; D is ambiguous. Germline-derived CDR1 and CDR2 are LGHNA and YSLEER. The CDR3 is made up of 15 amino acids. V was pared by 0 bases and J by 2 bases, with 11 bases between. CDR3 in amino acids: CASSQDQTVAYEQYF. The CDR3 DNA reads TGCGCCAGCAGCCAAGATCAGACTGTAGCCTACGAGCAGTACTTC.

This sequence joins TRBV4-3 and TRBJ2-5, with TRBD2 identical over 7 bases. Germline V gene lookup returns CDR1 LGHNA and CDR2 YSLEER. The ends lost 4 bases at V and 5 bases at J; junction bases unmatched: 7. This CDR3 comprises 14 residues. CDR3 DNA: TGCGCCAGCAGCCCAAGTCGGGGAGGGGAGACCCAGTACTTC. This codes for CASSPSRGGETQYF.

The CDR3 spells CASSGQGASNTEAFF. The CDR3 nucleotides are TGTGCCAGTAGCGGACAGGGGGCCTCGAACACTGAAGCTTTCTTT. This rearrangement joins TRBV19 to TRBJ1-1, with 11 nucleotides matching TRBD1. CDR1 and CDR2 from the germline V gene are LNHDA and SQIVND (reference sequence). The CDR3 covers 15 residues. V lost 6 bases, J lost 1 base, and 4 bases stayed unmatched.